A single sample is the source of the 14 T cell receptor beta chains below, sequenced in a study of OX40 agonist ivuxolimab in advanced cancers. The data were produced by immunoSEQ multiplex PCR, yet TCRdb's version contains in-frame clones alone and is incomplete. The profile covers more than 85,000 clones, with about nine tenths appearing a single time and 0.31% taken by the ten largest. This specimen consisted of CD4+ or CD8+ T cells sorted from blood, obtained in a trial of the OX40 agonist ivuxolimab. The receptor source for this set is an adult with an advanced solid tumor such as melanoma, head and neck, liver or kidney cancer.

The chain joins TRBV10-1 to TRBJ1-4; D possibly corresponds to TRBD1 (6 bases). Germline loops: CDR1 WNHNN, CDR2 SYGVQD (reference sequence). V lost 8 bases to trimming and J lost 8 bases, with 21 bases between them. The CDR3 runs 15 residues. Written as DNA, the CDR3 is TGCGCCAGCCTAGCGTCGGGGGCGGGATGGGAAAAACTGTTTTTT. Amino acids: CASLASGAGWEKLFF.

This clone was recorded a few times. The chain couples TRBV18 to TRBJ1-1; D is possibly TRBD1 (6 bases). V was cut by 2 bases and J by 3 bases, with 10 bases left in between. In germline, CDR1 is KGHSH, CDR2 LQKENI. The CDR3 has 14 residues. The CDR3 DNA reads TGTGCCAGCTCACCAGGAACAGGGTACACTGAAGCTTTCTTT. Translating gives CASSPGTGYTEAFF.

The rearrangement uses TRBV7-9 and TRBJ1-4; the match to TRBD1 covers 8 bases. With V trimmed by 3 bases and J by 0 bases, 3 bases remained unmatched. The CDR3 totals 16 residues. Germline V gene sequence: CDR1 SEHNR, CDR2 FQNEAQ (reference sequence). CDR3 in DNA: TGTGCCAGCAGCTTTGGACAGGGAGCAACTAATGAAAAACTGTTTTTT. Translating it yields CASSFGQGATNEKLFF.

This chain connects TRBV4-3 to TRBJ2-3; a possible D gene is TRBD2 (5 bases). Trimming cost V 4 bases and J 6 bases, with 23 bases left between them. Germline V lookup: CDR1 LGHNA, CDR2 YSLEER. This CDR3 region has 17 residues. The CDR3 region has the DNA TGCGCCAGCAGCCCAACAACCCGACCGGGCCCGGGGGATACGCAGTATTTT. This encodes CASSPTTRPGPGDTQYF.

The V gene is TRBV5-4, the J gene TRBJ2-7; 13 nucleotides match TRBD2. This CDR3 has 16 residues. CDR1 is SGHNT, CDR2 YYREEE, per germline (reference sequence). The trim removed 5 bases at V and 5 bases at J, leaving 10 bases unmatched. In DNA, the CDR3 is TGTGCCAGCAGTGGGACTAGCGGGACCCCTTTGGACGAGCAGTACTTC. The encoded protein is CASSGTSGTPLDEQYF.

V gene TRBV11-2 combines with J gene TRBJ2-7; TRBD1 matches at 8 bases. V shed 0 bases and J 6 bases; nucleotides not matched to a gene: 7. This CDR3 is 15 amino acids long. In germline, CDR1 is SGHAT, CDR2 FQNNGV. CDR3 residues: CASSLDLAGGLEQYF. In nucleotides, the CDR3 is TGTGCCAGCAGCTTAGACTTGGCAGGGGGCCTCGAGCAGTACTTC.

The rearrangement uses TRBV28 and TRBJ1-5; tentatively, D is TRBD1 (6 bases). Germline-derived CDR1 and CDR2 are MDHEN and SYDVKM. V was cut by 2 bases and J by 4 bases, with 12 bases left in between. This CDR3 spans 15 amino acids. The CDR3 DNA reads TGTGCCAGCAGTTTAAAGGGGCAGGGGAATCAGCCCCAGCATTTT. Its protein product is CASSLKGQGNQPQHF.

This clone occurred once. The rearrangement links TRBV30 to TRBJ2-5; 7 nucleotides match TRBD2. Trimming cost V 2 bases and J 5 bases; bases outside gene matches: 8. Germline V gives CDR1 GTSNPN, CDR2 SVGIG (reference sequence). The CDR3 totals 14 residues. The CDR3 DNA sequence: TGTGCCTGGAGTAAGGGACTAAGCGGGGAGACCCAGTACTTC. Translation gives CAWSKGLSGETQYF. The complete variable domain, with remaining parts taken from reference TRBV30 and TRBJ2-5, reads SQTIHQWPATLVQPVGSPLSLECTVEGTSNPNLYWYRQAAGRGLQLLFYSVGIGQISSEVPQNLSASRPQDRQFILSSKKLLLSDSGFYLCAWSKGLSGETQYFGPGTRLLVL.

The rearrangement links TRBV7-6 to TRBJ2-1, with TRBD2 matching 11 bases. The CDR3 totals 16 residues. The germline gives CDR1 SGHVS, CDR2 FNYEAQ. J lost 5 bases, V lost 5 bases, and 8 bases had no gene match. The CDR3 DNA follows: TGTGCCAGCAGCCAAACTAGCGGGAGTTTCAACAATGAGCAGTTCTTC. Its translation: CASSQTSGSFNNEQFF.

This rearrangement joins TRBV5-5 to TRBJ2-7; 9 nucleotides align to TRBD2. The CDR3 runs to 16 residues. Trimming removed 4 bases from V and 0 bases from J; junction bases left unmatched: 8. Germline V gene lookup returns CDR1 SGHKS and CDR2 YYEKEE (reference sequence). The CDR3 sequence is CASSHLSGRPSYEQYF. The CDR3, as DNA: TGTGCCAGCAGCCACCTAAGCGGGAGGCCCTCCTACGAGCAGTACTTC. Combining the CDR3 with reference TRBV5-5 and TRBJ2-7 gives the whole variable domain DAGVTQSPTHLIKTRGQQVTLRCSPISGHKSVSWYQQVLGQGPQFIFQYYEKEERGRGNFPDRFSARQFPNYSSELNVNALLLGDSALYLCASSHLSGRPSYEQYFGPGTRLTVT.

The chain is built from TRBV5-1 and TRBJ2-5; D is perhaps TRBD2 (5 bases). This CDR3 has 16 amino acids. Trimming shortened V by 2 bases and J by 5 bases, and 19 bases separated the two germline ends. Germline CDR1 SGHRS, CDR2 YFSETQ. CDR3 residues: CASSLGSPGSGETQYF. CDR3 nucleotide sequence: TGCGCCAGCAGCTTAGGAAGCCCGGGATCGGGGGAGACCCAGTACTTC.

The chain combines TRBV10-3 with TRBJ2-6; a weak D match, TRBD1 (6 bases). Germline V gene lookup returns CDR1 ENHRY and CDR2 SYGVKD. The CDR3 has 17 amino acids. Between the trimmed V and J ends, which lost 3 bases and 1 base, there was a span of 13 bases. CDR3 in amino acids: CAISDWTVTSGANVLTF. CDR3 in DNA: TGTGCCATCAGTGATTGGACAGTCACTTCTGGGGCCAACGTCCTGACTTTC.

In DNA form, the CDR3 reads TGTGCCAGCAGCCTTTACCTTAGTTTCTTCGTTGAGACCCAGTACTTC. Translated: CASSLYLSFFVETQYF. The chain employs TRBV2 and TRBJ2-5; D ambiguous. From germline, CDR1 is SNHLY and CDR2 FYNNEI. CDR3 length: 16 amino acids. Trimming removed 6 bases at V and 5 bases at J, with 22 bases between.

Here the CDR3 DNA reads TGTGCCAGCAGCGCTAGCGGCCAAGAGACCCAGTACTTC. It translates to CASSASGQETQYF. The chain employs TRBV21-1 and TRBJ2-5; the DNA was not used to check the table's D call, TRBD2. TRBV21-1 is a documented pseudogene. The CDR3 length is 13 residues.